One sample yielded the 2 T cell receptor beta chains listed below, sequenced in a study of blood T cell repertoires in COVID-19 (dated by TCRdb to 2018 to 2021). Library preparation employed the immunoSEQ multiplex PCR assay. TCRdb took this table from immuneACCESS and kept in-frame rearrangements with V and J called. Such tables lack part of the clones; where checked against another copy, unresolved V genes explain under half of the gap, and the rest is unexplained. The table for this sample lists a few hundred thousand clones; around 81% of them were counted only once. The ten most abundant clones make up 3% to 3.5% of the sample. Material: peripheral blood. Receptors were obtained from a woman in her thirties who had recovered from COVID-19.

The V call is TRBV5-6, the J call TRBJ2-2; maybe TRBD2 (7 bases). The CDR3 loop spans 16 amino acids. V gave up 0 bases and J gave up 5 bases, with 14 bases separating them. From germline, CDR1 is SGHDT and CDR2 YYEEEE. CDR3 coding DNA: TGTGCCAGCAGCTTGGTTGGCAGGGGAGGGACCGGGGAGCTGTTTTTT. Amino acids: CASSLVGRGGTGELFF.

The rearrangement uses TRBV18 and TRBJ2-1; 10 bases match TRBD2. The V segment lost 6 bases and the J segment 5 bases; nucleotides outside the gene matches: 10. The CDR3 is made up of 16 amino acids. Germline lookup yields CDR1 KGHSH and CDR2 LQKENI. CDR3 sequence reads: CASSPQLAGLHNEQFF. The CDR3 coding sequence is TGTGCCAGCTCCCCGCAACTAGCGGGATTACACAATGAGCAGTTCTTC.